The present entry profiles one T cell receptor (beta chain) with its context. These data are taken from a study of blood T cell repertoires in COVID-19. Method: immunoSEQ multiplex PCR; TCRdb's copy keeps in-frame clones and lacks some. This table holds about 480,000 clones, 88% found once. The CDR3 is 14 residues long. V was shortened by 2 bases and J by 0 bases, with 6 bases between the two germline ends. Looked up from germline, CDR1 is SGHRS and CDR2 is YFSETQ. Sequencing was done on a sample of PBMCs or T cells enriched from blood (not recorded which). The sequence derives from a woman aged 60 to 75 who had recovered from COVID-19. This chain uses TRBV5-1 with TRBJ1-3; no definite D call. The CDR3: CASSFGLSGNTIYF. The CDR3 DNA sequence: TGCGCCAGCAGCTTTGGCCTCTCTGGAAACACCATATATTTT.